The rows below give T cell receptor beta chains drawn from one sample of a study of T cell responses to AZD1222 COVID-19 vaccine. Data came from immunoSEQ multiplex PCR; TCRdb stores just in-frame clones and leaves some out. The sample carries some 86,000 clones, 70% to 80% recorded once. The specimen comprised peripheral blood, sampled on day 0 of AZD1222 vaccination. These receptors were taken from an adult in good health. Each CDR3 is given with its conserved first and last residue.

CDR3 length | V gene | CDR3 protein
14 | TRBV6-5 | CASSLTGEVAEQFF
14 | TRBV28 | CASSPGGGNYGYTF
14 | TRBV29-1 | CSVGELTLNTEAFF
16 | TRBV6-1 | CASSEAGEGRAGELFF
15 | TRBV6-5 | CASSSLDRETSPLHF
15 | TRBV18 | CASSQGRDTNTEAFF
13 | TRBV6-5 | CASSLRHNQPQHF
16 | TRBV5-1 | CASSTVSLTSGGELFF
16 | TRBV5-4 | CASSLGGSLSTDTQYF
14 | TRBV5-4 | CASSLGAVNYGYTF
16 | TRBV10-1 | CASSEAPLAGSYEQYF
16 | TRBV7-9 | CASSPSGTGVSREQYF
15 | TRBV9 | CASSVSGTPQETQYF
16 | TRBV5-4 | CASSLIESSGANVLTF
16 | TRBV14 | CASSPLTGTGTYEQYF
12 | TRBV5-1 | CASGGEAETQYF
13 | TRBV12-3/TRBV12-4 | CASSRQGANGYTF
15 | TRBV10-2 | CASSDPEQYNQPQHF
13 | TRBV3-1/TRBV3-2 | CASSGQVTETQYF
13 | TRBV6-2/TRBV6-3 | CASSYESVETQYF
14 | TRBV3-1/TRBV3-2 | CASSQESIDHGYTF
13 | TRBV28 | CASSPTGVAEAFF
15 | TRBV7-7 | CASSFTSGRGETQYF
13 | TRBV4-2 | CASSQGTSWGYTF
15 | TRBV3-1/TRBV3-2 | CASSQVTDYNSPLHF
18 | TRBV11-2 | CASSFSPYGVAGAETQYF
13 | TRBV5-4 | CASSSADSYEAFF
15 | TRBV15 | CATSRAGTGAGEQYF
14 | TRBV3-1/TRBV3-2 | CASSHHGTGAEQYF
15 | TRBV7-6 | CASSLEGVGNNEQFF
15 | TRBV28 | CASSLGYKTAYEQYF
16 | TRBV11-3 | CASSLDGGLRYNEQFF
14 | TRBV6-5 | CASSYVGQGSGYTF
13 | TRBV30 | CAWVRGTTGELFF
14 | TRBV5-4 | CASSLPAASTEAFF
15 | TRBV19 | CASTPGQGTRSPLHF
15 | TRBV5-4 | CASSLDRGHTDTQYF
12 | TRBV12-3/TRBV12-4 | CASSKRGETQYF
15 | TRBV5-1 | CASSLVSGTYNEQFF
16 | TRBV9 | CASSALAVTSTDTQYF
16 | TRBV5-4 | CASSSGTSGRGETQYF
15 | TRBV5-1 | CASAPGDSYNSPLHF
13 | TRBV10-3 | CAISNGADYGYTF
14 | TRBV25-1 | CASSGEGSGLPQHF